This T cell receptor beta chain was observed in a study of blood T cell repertoires in COVID-19 (dated by TCRdb to the early 2020s). For context, the study as a whole: Samples from collaborators originated in the United States, Italy and Spain and spanned both the acute and convalescent phases of COVID-19. The prospective study material was composed of cDNA or gDNA derived from T cells, B-cell-depleted T cells, or PBMCs. Samples were obtained from the ongoing ImmuneRACE study (first 160 participants) and from about 1,300 subjects provided by 6 global collaborators. A de-identified subject ID, COVID-19 status, age in years and sex were almost always included in the sample metadata. The repertoires were released in a freely available public database intended as a resource for research on the immune response to SARS-CoV-2. HLA class I and class II types, where available, came from metadata supplied by the sample provider rather than from assay-based typing. The dataset comprised deeply sampled blood TCRbeta repertoires from subjects exposed to, actively infected with, or recovered from COVID-19. Overall results and qualifications from the work: The quantity of clinical and demographic metadata differed by source and by participant and was supplied without curation.

Whole blood was collected in K2EDTA tubes by collaborating institutions according to the institutions' own protocols. For TCRbeta analysis, collaborator samples were shipped as frozen whole blood, as isolated PBMCs, or as DNA extracted from either sample type. TCRbeta CDR3 regions were amplified from genomic DNA by means of the immunoSEQ Assay, a bias-controlled multiplex PCR. Regarding the original processing steps: The number of nucleated cells in each sample was estimated by amplification of reference gene primers within the assay. Sequence reads were collapsed and filtered to measure the absolute abundance of every unique TCRbeta CDR3 rearrangement. For each sample, productive Simpson clonality was calculated by taking the square root of Simpson's diversity index across productive rearrangements. The source is immuneACCESS, and TCRdb retained only in-frame sequences with V and J called. Part of the clones is not carried over; for the studies checked, unresolved V genes explain less than half of this, and the remainder is unexplained. V and J calls and clone size are given by that table; D and trimming were obtained from the DNA. Present in this sample are 45,000 to 55,000 clones, over 80% of which were seen just once. The top ten hold roughly 1.4% of the sample.

Of note for this clone: Its binding antigen is unknown. No base qualities exist here, and no much larger clone lies one base off it.

V is pared back by 2 bases and J by 1 base, with 14 bases lying between the germline termini. CDR1 is given as SGHTA and CDR2 as FQGNSA, both from the germline V gene. The CDR3 measures 16 amino acids from cysteine to phenylalanine. Only the CDR3 region is kept as DNA, spanning 48 bases read in frame from base 1. The sequence came from a man aged 50-59 years with acute or convalescent COVID-19. Sequences were obtained from peripheral blood. The V gene is TRBV7-2 and the J gene is TRBJ1-1, with a weak D call of TRBD1 (5 bases match). The nucleotide sequence reads as follows: TGTGCCAGCAGCTTACGCCCACGGGGGGGGAACACTGAAGCTTTCTTT. It translates as CASSLRPRGGNTEAFF.